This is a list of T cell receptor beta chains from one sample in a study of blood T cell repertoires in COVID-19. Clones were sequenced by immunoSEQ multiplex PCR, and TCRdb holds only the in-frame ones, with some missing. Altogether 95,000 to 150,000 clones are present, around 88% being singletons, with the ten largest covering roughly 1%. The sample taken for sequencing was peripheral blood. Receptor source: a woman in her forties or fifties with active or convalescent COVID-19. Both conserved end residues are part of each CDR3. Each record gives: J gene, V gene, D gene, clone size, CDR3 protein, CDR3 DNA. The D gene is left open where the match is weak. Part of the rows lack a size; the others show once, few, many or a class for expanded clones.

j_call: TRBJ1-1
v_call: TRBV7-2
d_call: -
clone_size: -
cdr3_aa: CASSFPGGLTEAFF
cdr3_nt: TGTGCCAGCAGCTTTCCGGGGGGCCTCACTGAAGCTTTCTTT

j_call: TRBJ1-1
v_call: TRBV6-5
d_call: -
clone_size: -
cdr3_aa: CASSSAGRRTEAFF
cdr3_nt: TGTGCCAGCAGTTCCGCCGGGAGGAGGACTGAAGCTTTCTTT

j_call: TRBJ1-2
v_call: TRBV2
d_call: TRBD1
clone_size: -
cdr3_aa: CASSQGANYGYTF
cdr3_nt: TGTGCCAGCAGTCAGGGGGCGAACTATGGCTACACCTTC

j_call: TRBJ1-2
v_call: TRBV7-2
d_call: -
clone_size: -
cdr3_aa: CASSTDGSIKNYGYTF
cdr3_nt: TGTGCCAGCAGCACCGACGGGTCCATAAAAAACTATGGCTACACCTTC

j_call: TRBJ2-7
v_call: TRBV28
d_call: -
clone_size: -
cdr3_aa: CASTPHRSHEQYF
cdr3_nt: TGTGCCAGCACCCCCCACCGGAGTCACGAGCAGTACTTC

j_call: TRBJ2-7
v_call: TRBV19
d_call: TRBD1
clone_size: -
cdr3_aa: CASSIGQGSYEQYF
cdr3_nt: TGTGCCAGTAGTATAGGACAGGGGAGTTACGAGCAGTACTTC

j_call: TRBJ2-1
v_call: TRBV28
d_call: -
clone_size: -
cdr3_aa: CASSLTQGTEQFF
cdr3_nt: TGTGCCAGCAGTTTAACCCAGGGAACCGAGCAGTTCTTC

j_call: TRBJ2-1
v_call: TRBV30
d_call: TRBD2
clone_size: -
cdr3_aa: CAWSQGLAGVNEQFF
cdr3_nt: TGTGCCTGGAGTCAAGGACTAGCGGGAGTTAATGAGCAGTTCTTC

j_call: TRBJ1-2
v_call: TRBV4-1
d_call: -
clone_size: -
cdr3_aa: CASSQGPGYGYTF
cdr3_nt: TGCGCCAGCAGCCAAGGTCCCGGCTATGGCTACACCTTC

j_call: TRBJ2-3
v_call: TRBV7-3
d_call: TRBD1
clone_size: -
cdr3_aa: CASSSTGGTLDTQYF
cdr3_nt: TGTGCCAGCAGCTCAACAGGGGGTACTTTGGATACGCAGTATTTT

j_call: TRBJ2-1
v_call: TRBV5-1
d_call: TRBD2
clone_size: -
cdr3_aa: CASSPQGLSRDEQFF
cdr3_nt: TGCGCCAGCAGCCCTCAGGGACTAAGCAGGGATGAGCAGTTCTTC

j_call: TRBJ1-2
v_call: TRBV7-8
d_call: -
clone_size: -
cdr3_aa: CASSLVAGEGGYTF
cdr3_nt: TGTGCCAGCAGCTTGGTTGCAGGGGAGGGTGGCTACACCTTC

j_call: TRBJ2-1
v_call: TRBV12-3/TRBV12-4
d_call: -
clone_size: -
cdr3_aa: CASSLRVVGGEFF
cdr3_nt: TGTGCCAGCAGTTTGAGGGTGGTGGGGGGAGAGTTCTTC

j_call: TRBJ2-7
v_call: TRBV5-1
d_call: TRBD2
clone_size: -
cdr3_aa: CASSPSSGSLPYEQYF
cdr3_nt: TGCGCCAGCAGCCCTTCTAGCGGGTCGCTACCCTACGAGCAGTACTTC

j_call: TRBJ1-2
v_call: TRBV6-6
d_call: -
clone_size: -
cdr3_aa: CASSYLQGPAYGYTF
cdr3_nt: TGTGCCAGCAGTTACTTACAGGGACCAGCCTATGGCTACACCTTC

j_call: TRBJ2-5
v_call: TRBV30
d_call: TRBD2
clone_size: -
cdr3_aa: CAWSVTSGRETQYF
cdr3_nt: TGTGCCTGGAGTGTAACTAGCGGGAGAGAGACCCAGTACTTC

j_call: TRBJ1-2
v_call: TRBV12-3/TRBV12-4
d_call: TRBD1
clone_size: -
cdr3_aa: CASVQGQDYGYTF
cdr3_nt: TGTGCCAGCGTACAGGGGCAGGACTATGGCTACACCTTC

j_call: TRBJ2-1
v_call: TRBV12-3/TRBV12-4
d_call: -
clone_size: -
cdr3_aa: CASSMGRMGEQFF
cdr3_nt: TGTGCCAGCAGTATGGGCCGTATGGGTGAGCAGTTCTTC

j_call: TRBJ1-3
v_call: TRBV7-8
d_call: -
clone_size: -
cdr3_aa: CASSLGGSGNTIYF
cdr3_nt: TGTGCCAGCAGCTTAGGCGGCTCTGGAAACACCATATATTTT

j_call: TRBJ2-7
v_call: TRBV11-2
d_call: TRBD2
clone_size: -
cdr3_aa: CASSFGTSGSYEQYF
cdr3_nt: TGTGCCAGCAGCTTTGGGACTAGCGGCAGCTACGAGCAGTACTTC

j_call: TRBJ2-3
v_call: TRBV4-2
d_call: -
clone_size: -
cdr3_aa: CASRRRERDTQYF
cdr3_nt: TGTGCCAGCAGGCGTCGGGAGCGCGATACGCAGTATTTT

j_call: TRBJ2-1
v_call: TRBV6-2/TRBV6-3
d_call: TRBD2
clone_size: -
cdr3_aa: CASSTGLAASYNEQFF
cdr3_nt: TGTGCCAGCAGTACGGGACTAGCGGCTTCCTACAATGAGCAGTTCTTC

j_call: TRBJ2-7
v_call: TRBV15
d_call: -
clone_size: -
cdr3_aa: CATSRARTRYEQYF
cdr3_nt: TGTGCCACCAGCAGGGCCCGGACACGTTACGAGCAGTACTTC

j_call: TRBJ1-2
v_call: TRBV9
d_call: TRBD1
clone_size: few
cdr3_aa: CASSVDIAGGANGYTF
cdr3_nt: TGTGCCAGCAGCGTAGACATCGCAGGGGGCGCAAATGGCTACACCTTC

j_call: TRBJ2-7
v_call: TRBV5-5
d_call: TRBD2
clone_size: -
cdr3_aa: CASSLGLAGVWYEQYF
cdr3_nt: TGTGCCAGCAGCTTAGGCCTAGCGGGAGTTTGGTACGAGCAGTACTTC

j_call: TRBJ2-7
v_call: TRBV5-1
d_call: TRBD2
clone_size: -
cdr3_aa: CASSLTSGRDSEQYF
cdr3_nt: TGCGCCAGCAGCTTGACTAGCGGGAGGGACTCCGAGCAGTACTTC